A selection of T cell receptor beta chains follows, all from one sample in a study of shared clonotypes between healthy human individuals. Sequenced by immunoSEQ multiplex PCR; TCRdb stores in-frame clones only, minus some. This sample yields 2 million to 3 million clones, of which over 85% are seen a single time; about 0.39% belongs to the top ten. Sequencing was carried out using naive CD4+ T cells from PBMCs. The receptors were gathered from a man between 18 and 29 years old in good health. Some clones in this sample may be carry-over from other donors' samples. Both conserved end residues are part of each CDR3. D genes are given only for firm matches. Some rows mark clone size as missing; the rest say once, few, many or name a class of expanded clone.

>TRBV6-5|-|TRBJ2-1|once
TGTGCCAGCAGCCGCTACCATGAGCAGTTCTTC
CASSRYHEQFF
>TRBV28|TRBD1|TRBJ1-2|-
TGTGCCAGCCATTCTACTCTGCAGGGGGTGGGTAGGACCTTC
CASHSTLQGVGRTF
>TRBV5-4|-|TRBJ2-3|-
TGTGCCAGCAGCTTGGCGGTGGCGGCGGGGACAGATACGCAGTATTTT
CASSLAVAAGTDTQYF
>TRBV5-1|-|TRBJ2-7|-
TGCGCCAGCAGCAGGCCGGGACAAGCCTTCGCCGAGCAGTACTTC
CASSRPGQAFAEQYF
>TRBV13|-|TRBJ2-7|once
TGTGCCAGCAGCTTAGGGCTTGGGCGGGGTACCTACGAGCAGTACTTC
CASSLGLGRGTYEQYF
>TRBV27|-|TRBJ1-1|-
TGTGCCAGCAGTTTAGCAGGGAACACTGAAGCTTTCTTT
CASSLAGNTEAFF
>TRBV29-1|-|TRBJ2-1|-
TGCAGCGTCCAGACCCATACCTACAATGAGCAGTTCTTC
CSVQTHTYNEQFF
>TRBV18|-|TRBJ2-1|-
TGTGCCAGCTCACCCCCCTCTCTCTATGAGCAGTTCTTC
CASSPPSLYEQFF
>TRBV2|-|TRBJ2-1|-
TGTGCCAGCAGCGCCCATAGTGAGCAGTTCTTC
CASSAHSEQFF
>TRBV6-5|-|TRBJ2-7|-
TGTGCCAGCAGTTACTCGGGGATGTACGAGCAGTACTTC
CASSYSGMYEQYF
>TRBV7-3|TRBD2|TRBJ2-1|-
TGTGCCAGCAGCTTAATTCCGACTAGCGGCCTCAATGAGCAGTTCTTC
CASSLIPTSGLNEQFF
>TRBV5-1|-|TRBJ2-5|-
TGCGCCAGCAGCTTAAGGGGAGAGACCCAGTACTTC
CASSLRGETQYF
>TRBV9|-|TRBJ1-5|-
TGTGCCAGCTCCCGGGACATCGATCAGCCCCAGCATTTT
CASSRDIDQPQHF
>TRBV28|TRBD2|TRBJ2-2|-
TGTGCCAGCAGAAAGCGGGGGAACACCGGGGAGCTGTTTTTT
CASRKRGNTGELFF
>TRBV15|-|TRBJ1-2|-
TGTGCCACCAGCAGAGACCCCCGTGGACAGAGGGTGTCGTATGGCTACACCTTC
CATSRDPRGQRVSYGYTF
>TRBV5-4|TRBD1|TRBJ1-5|once
TGTGCCAGCAGCCGACAGGGAAGCAATCAGCCCCAGCATTTT
CASSRQGSNQPQHF
>TRBV4-1|-|TRBJ2-5|-
TGCGCCAGCAGCCAAGATCCAGCGGGCCACAGGGTAGAGACCCAGTACTTC
CASSQDPAGHRVETQYF
>TRBV29-1|TRBD1|TRBJ1-2|-
TGCAGCGCCGGACAGGGGGGAAACTATGGCTACACCTTC
CSAGQGGNYGYTF
>TRBV7-8|TRBD2|TRBJ2-2|-
TGTGCCAGCAGCTTAGCGTCTCGACTAGCGGGAGTGAGCACCGGGGAGCTGTTTTTT
CASSLASRLAGVSTGELFF
>TRBV19|TRBD1|TRBJ1-5|-
TGTGCCAGTGCTTGGACAGGGGGAAACAATCAGCCCCAGCATTTT
CASAWTGGNNQPQHF
>TRBV9|-|TRBJ2-2|once
TGTGCCAAATCCGGGGAGCTGTTTTTT
CAKSGELFF
>TRBV7-3|TRBD1|TRBJ2-7|-
TGTGCCAGCAGCTTAGGGACAGGGTACAGCTCCTACGAGCAGTACTTC
CASSLGTGYSSYEQYF
>TRBV28|-|TRBJ1-5|few
TGTGCCAGCACTGAGGGATATCAGCCCCAGCATTTT
CASTEGYQPQHF
>TRBV4-1|-|TRBJ2-7|-
TGCGCCAGCAGCCAAGAAATTTCTCGACGCCAGCAGTACTTC
CASSQEISRRQQYF
>TRBV10-3|TRBD2|TRBJ2-7|few
TGTGCCATCAGTGAGTCGTCTAGCGGGCAGTACTTC
CAISESSSGQYF
>TRBV19|TRBD1|TRBJ2-7|many
TGTGCCAGCAATAGACAGGGGAGCTCCTACGAGCAGTACTTC
CASNRQGSSYEQYF
>TRBV7-8|TRBD2|TRBJ2-1|-
TGTGCCAGCAGCCGACCTAGCGGGAGGCTAGATGAGCAGTTCTTC
CASSRPSGRLDEQFF
>TRBV29-1|-|TRBJ1-2|-
TGCAGCGTTAACAGGGAAAATTCTGGCTACACCTTC
CSVNRENSGYTF
>TRBV7-9|-|TRBJ1-5|-
TGTGCCAGCAGCTTATCGACAGGAGTCGGTCAGCCCCAGCATTTT
CASSLSTGVGQPQHF
>TRBV15|-|TRBJ1-5|-
TGTGCCACCAGCAGATCAGGGATGAGCAATCAGCCCCAGCATTTT
CATSRSGMSNQPQHF
>TRBV6-6|-|TRBJ2-3|-
TGTGCCAGCAGTTACGTGGCAGATACGCAGTATTTT
CASSYVADTQYF
>TRBV7-8|TRBD1|TRBJ2-4|-
TGTGCCAGCAGACCTCAGGGGGCGCCCAAAAACATTCAGTACTTC
CASRPQGAPKNIQYF
>TRBV7-9|TRBD2|TRBJ2-1|-
TGTGCCAGCAGCGCCGGGACTAGCGACTACAATGAGCAGTTCTTC
CASSAGTSDYNEQFF
>TRBV28|-|TRBJ2-2|-
TGTGCCAGCAGCCCAGGCGGAGCTTACACCGGGGAGCTGTTTTTT
CASSPGGAYTGELFF
>TRBV10-3|TRBD2|TRBJ2-1|-
TGTGCCTCCACCCCCACTAGCGGTCCGTATGAGCAGTTCTTC
CASTPTSGPYEQFF
>TRBV15|TRBD1|TRBJ2-7|-
TGTGCCACCAGCAGGGCCGGGGACAGCTCCTACGAGCAGTACTTC
CATSRAGDSSYEQYF
>TRBV7-6|-|TRBJ2-1|-
TGTGCCAGCAGCTTAGTCACCGGGACGCAGTTCTTC
CASSLVTGTQFF
>TRBV10-3|TRBD2|TRBJ2-7|-
TGTGCCATCAGTGTCGCAGCGGGGAGCGACGAGCAGTACTTC
CAISVAAGSDEQYF
>TRBV7-9|TRBD1|TRBJ1-1|few
TGTGCCAGCAGCTGGTGGACAGGGGAAGTTGAAACTGAAGCTTTCTTT
CASSWWTGEVETEAFF
>TRBV14|-|TRBJ2-2|-
TGTGCCAGCAGCCCGCAGAAAGCCCGGAACACCGGGGAGCTGTTTTTT
CASSPQKARNTGELFF
>TRBV30|TRBD2|TRBJ2-1|-
TGTGCCTGGAGTGTACTCTCTAGCGGGAGGGCCTACAATGAGCAGTTCTTC
CAWSVLSSGRAYNEQFF
>TRBV27|TRBD2|TRBJ2-1|-
TGTGCCAGCGTCAGTTTGGGGACTAGCGGGAGGTGGAAGGAGCAGTTCTTC
CASVSLGTSGRWKEQFF
>TRBV5-1|TRBD1|TRBJ1-3|-
TGCGCCAGCAGCCCGACAGGGTCGCGAGGAAACACCATATATTTT
CASSPTGSRGNTIYF
>TRBV28|TRBD2|TRBJ2-3|-
TGTGCCAGCAGTTCGGCGGGAGGGCGGGTCGATACGCAGTATTTT
CASSSAGGRVDTQYF
>TRBV19|-|TRBJ1-1|-
TGTGCCAGTAGTATAGTCAACGCTGAAGCTTTCTTT
CASSIVNAEAFF
>TRBV28|TRBD1|TRBJ1-2|-
TGTGCCAGCACCGATATTTACGACAGGGGATATAAGAATAACTATGGCTACACCTTC
CASTDIYDRGYKNNYGYTF
>TRBV5-1|-|TRBJ2-5|-
TGCGCCAGCAGCTTGGCCCTAGGGCTACAAGAGACCCAGTACTTC
CASSLALGLQETQYF
>TRBV9|TRBD1|TRBJ2-5|-
TGTGCCAGCAGCGTCGACAGGGGGCGGGGAGAGACCCAGTACTTC
CASSVDRGRGETQYF
>TRBV11-2|TRBD1|TRBJ1-1|-
TGTGCCAGCAGCCAGGGGGTGAACACTGAAGCTTTCTTT
CASSQGVNTEAFF
>TRBV6-5|-|TRBJ1-2|-
TGTGCCAGCAGGGGGGGTTGGGGCAACTATGGCTACACCTTC
CASRGGWGNYGYTF
>TRBV2|TRBD1|TRBJ1-5|-
TGTGCCAGCAGTGAAGCTCACAGGGGCTCCAATCAGCCCCAGCATTTT
CASSEAHRGSNQPQHF
>TRBV10-3|TRBD1|TRBJ1-5|-
TGTGCCATCAGACAGGGGCAGTATCAGCCCCAGCATTTT
CAIRQGQYQPQHF
>TRBV6-5|-|TRBJ2-2|-
TGTGCCAGCAGTTACTCTTTGGGTCCCGGGGAGCTGTTTTTT
CASSYSLGPGELFF
>TRBV19|-|TRBJ1-1|-
TGTGCCAGTAGTATGGTACCTTCGCAGAACACTGAAGCTTTCTTT
CASSMVPSQNTEAFF
>TRBV5-6|-|TRBJ1-1|-
TGTGCCAGCAGCTTGGTGAGTCGGAACACTGAAGCTTTCTTT
CASSLVSRNTEAFF
>TRBV11-2|TRBD1|TRBJ2-7|-
TGTGCCAGCACCATGACAGGGGGGCGGCAGTACTTC
CASTMTGGRQYF
>TRBV28|-|TRBJ1-4|-
TGTGCCAGCAGTTTCCGTGGGCAGCGGGCAAGACTGTTTTTT
CASSFRGQRARLFF
>TRBV27|TRBD1|TRBJ2-7|once
TGTGCCAGCAGTCCGCGGACAGGGTCCTACGAGCAGTACTTC
CASSPRTGSYEQYF
>TRBV30|-|TRBJ1-4|-
TGTGCCTGGAGTGTTGGGCGGGACCCACCTAGCTTTGCTAATGAAAAACTGTTTTTT
CAWSVGRDPPSFANEKLFF